The 9 T cell receptor beta chains listed next were all sequenced from one sample in a study of T cells after yellow fever vaccination. TCRdb independently ran MiXCR on the 5' RACE reads; one entry per CDR3 protein. The top ten hold over 15% of the sample, which has some 320,000 distinct CDR3 sequences, approximately 9% seen once. Here the sequenced sample was PBMCs, taken on the day of the first yellow fever vaccination. The receptors derive from a man aged 18 to 35 who received the YFV17D yellow fever vaccine.

Note on this clonotype: A much larger clone is a single base away; this may be a read error. This chain links TRBV5-3 with TRBJ1-1; D is ambiguous. TRBV5-3 falls under the ORF class, with uncertain function. V was pared by 9 bases and J by 4 bases, with 22 bases between. The CDR3 covers 15 residues. CDR3: CAISPGPPGGTEAFF. DNA for the CDR3: TGTGCCATCAGCCCTGGCCCTCCGGGTGGCACTGAAGCTTTCTTT.

This clonotype turned up a few times. The V and J genes are TRBV5-1 and TRBJ1-1, with unresolved D. CDR3 length: 12 amino acids. Deletions cut 5 bases from V and 1 base from J, with 6 bases between. CDR1 SGHRS and CDR2 YFSETQ come from the germline V gene. The chain's CDR3 is CASSDRNTEAFF. In DNA, the CDR3 is TGCGCCAGCAGTGATCGGAACACTGAAGCTTTCTTT. Looking up the rest from reference TRBV5-1 and TRBJ1-1 gives the full variable domain: KAGVTQTPRYLIKTRGQQVTLSCSPISGHRSVSWYQQTPGQGLQFLFEYFSETQRNKGNFPGRFSGRQFSNSRSEMNVSTLELGDSALYLCASSDRNTEAFFGQGTRLTVV.

This clonotype was seen many times. This rearrangement joins TRBV9 to TRBJ2-3; D not certain. This CDR3 is 11 amino acids long. The V gene's germline CDR1 is SGDLS and CDR2 YYNGEE. Trimming removed 0 bases from V and 6 bases from J, with 2 bases in between. Written as DNA, the CDR3 is TGTGCCAGCAGCGTAGACGATACGCAGTATTTT. It yields the protein CASSVDDTQYF.

The chain combines TRBV7-8 with TRBJ2-3, with D unresolved. Germline CDR1 is SGHVS and CDR2 is FQNEAQ. Between the trimmed V and J ends, which lost 1 base and 1 base, there was a span of 9 bases. The CDR3 is 15 residues long. This CDR3 is CASSLGWSGTDTQYF. CDR3 DNA sequence: TGTGCCAGCAGCTTAGGGTGGAGTGGCACAGATACGCAGTATTTT.

This clonotype was detected once. This rearrangement joins TRBV6-6 to TRBJ2-7; 9 bases agree with TRBD1. Germline lookup yields CDR1 MNHNY and CDR2 SVGAGI (reference sequence). V gave up 5 bases and J gave up 2 bases; unmatched junction bases: 1. The CDR3 is 13 residues long. CDR3 sequence reads: CASSNRGPYEQYV. In DNA form, the CDR3 reads TGTGCCAGCAGTAACAGGGGGCCCTACGAGCAGTACGTC.

The DNA for the CDR3 is TGTGCCAGCAGTTTGTGGGGGGTCTGTACCCATCAGCCCCAGCATTTT. Its translation is CASSLWGVCTHQPQHF. J is TRBJ1-5 and V is TRBV28, with D possibly being TRBD1 (5 bases). V was pared by 3 bases and J by 5 bases, with 17 bases between. The CDR3 has 16 amino acids. Germline CDR1 reads MDHEN; CDR2 reads SYDVKM.

This chain uses TRBV5-4 with TRBJ1-6, with D unresolved. Trimming shortened V by 4 bases and J by 8 bases, and 13 bases separated the two germline ends. Per germline, CDR1 SGHNT and CDR2 YYREEE (reference sequence). This CDR3 comprises 14 residues. For the CDR3, the DNA is TGTGCCAGCAGCCCCCAGTTGGCTGATTCACCCCTCCACTTT. Translating it yields CASSPQLADSPLHF. The whole variable domain, filled in from reference TRBV5-4 and TRBJ1-6, reads ETGVTQSPTHLIKTRGQQVTLRCSSQSGHNTVSWYQQALGQGPQFIFQYYREEENGRGNFPPRFSGLQFPNYSSELNVNALELDDSALYLCASSPQLADSPLHFGNGTRLTVT.

This clonotype showed up just a few times. The rearrangement links TRBV28 to TRBJ1-5; no definite D call. The germline V gene has CDR1 MDHEN and CDR2 SYDVKM. The CDR3 spans 12 residues. V lost 8 bases and J lost 5, with 10 bases in between. The CDR3 loop reads CASVTAHQPQHF. CDR3 nucleotide sequence: TGTGCCAGCGTGACGGCCCATCAGCCCCAGCATTTT. Full variable domain (rest looked up from reference TRBV28 and TRBJ1-5): DVKVTQSSRYLVKRTGEKVFLECVQDMDHENMFWYRQDPGLGLRLIYFSYDVKMKEKGDIPEGYSVSREKKERFSLILESASTNQTSMYLCASVTAHQPQHFGDGTRLSIL.

The table lists this clonotype with a few counts. The chain recombines TRBV9 with TRBJ2-1; D call uncertain. Germline CDR1 and CDR2: SGDLS and YYNGEE. CDR3 length equals 14 residues. V lost 0 bases, J lost 5 bases, and 9 bases lay in between. As DNA, the CDR3 is TGTGCCAGCAGCGTAGGTATAGGTCACAATGAGCAGTTCTTC. Protein sequence: CASSVGIGHNEQFF. Full variable domain (outside the CDR3, taken from reference TRBV9 and TRBJ2-1): DSGVTQTPKHLITATGQRVTLRCSPRSGDLSVYWYQQSLDQGLQFLIQYYNGEERAKGNILERFSAQQFPDLHSELNLSSLELGDSALYFCASSVGIGHNEQFFGPGTRLTVL.